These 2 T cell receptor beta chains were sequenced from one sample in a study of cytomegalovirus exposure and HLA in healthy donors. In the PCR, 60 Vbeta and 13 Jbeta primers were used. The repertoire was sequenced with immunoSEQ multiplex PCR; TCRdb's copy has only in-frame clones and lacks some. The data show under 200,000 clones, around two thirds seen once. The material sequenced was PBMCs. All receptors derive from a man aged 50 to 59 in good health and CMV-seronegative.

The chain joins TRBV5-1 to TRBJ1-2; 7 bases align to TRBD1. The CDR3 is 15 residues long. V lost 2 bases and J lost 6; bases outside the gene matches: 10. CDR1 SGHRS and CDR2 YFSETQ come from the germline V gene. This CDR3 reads CASSFRSQGENGYTF. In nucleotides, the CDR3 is TGCGCCAGCAGCTTCCGTAGTCAGGGGGAGAATGGCTACACCTTC.

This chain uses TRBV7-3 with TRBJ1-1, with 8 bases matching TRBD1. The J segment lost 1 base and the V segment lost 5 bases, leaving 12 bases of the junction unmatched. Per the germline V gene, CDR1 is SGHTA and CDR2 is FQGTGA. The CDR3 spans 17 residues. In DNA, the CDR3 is TGTGCCAGCAGCCATCATCCTGGGACAGGCAGGAACACTGAAGCTTTCTTT. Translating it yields CASSHHPGTGRNTEAFF.